These 18 T cell receptor beta chains were sequenced from one sample in a study of STAT5B mutations in CD4+ large granular lymphocyte leukemia. Generated by immunoSEQ multiplex PCR, the TCRdb table keeps only in-frame clones and is missing some. Here the sample spans 30,000 to 40,000 clones, about 91% being singletons. The sequenced material came from CD4+ T cells from blood buffy coats. These receptors originate from a human donor in good health.

CDR3 amino acids: CASSLAIFKDTF. The CDR3 DNA is TGTGCCAGCAGCTTGGCGATTTTTAAGGACACCTTC. The chain carries TRBV5-6 and TRBJ1-2; no clear D. From germline, CDR1 is SGHDT and CDR2 YYEEEE. The CDR3 consists of 12 residues. V lost 0 bases and J lost 12, with 12 bases in between.

V is TRBV28 and J is TRBJ2-3, with D tentatively TRBD2 (5 bases). This CDR3 is built from 13 residues. Between the trimmed V and J ends, which lost 8 bases and 1 base, there was a span of 10 bases. Looked up from germline, CDR1 is MDHEN and CDR2 is SYDVKM. Here the CDR3 reads CASSSGGTDTQYF. In DNA, the CDR3 is TGTGCCAGCTCATCCGGGGGCACAGATACGCAGTATTTT.

The rearrangement uses TRBV28 and TRBJ1-2; TRBD1 agrees at 8 bases. Germline trimming cut 8 bases from V and 3 bases from J; bases unmatched to any gene: 11. Germline-derived CDR1 and CDR2 are MDHEN and SYDVKM. This CDR3 is built from 15 residues. In nucleotides, the CDR3 is TGTGCCAGCGGCACCCCTAAGGACAGGGACTATGGCTACACCTTC. Translated, it gives CASGTPKDRDYGYTF.

This clone was seen a single time. The rearrangement joins TRBV19 to TRBJ1-4, with a possible D match to TRBD1 (5 bases). The V gene's germline CDR1 is LNHDA and CDR2 SQIVND (reference sequence). The CDR3 contains 16 residues. Trimming took off 6 bases at V and 5 bases at J, with 19 bases between the two ends. The CDR3 DNA is TGTGCCAGTAGACGTCTGGCAGGGTCAGCGAATGAAAAACTGTTTTTT. Its translation is CASRRLAGSANEKLFF.

The chain links TRBV5-6 to TRBJ2-3, with D perhaps given as TRBD1 or TRBD2 (5 bases each). This CDR3 region has 14 residues. Germline CDR1 SGHDT, CDR2 YYEEEE. V was pared by 2 bases and J by 5 bases, with 12 bases between. CDR3: CASSLPTRGDTQYF. DNA for the CDR3: TGTGCCAGCAGCTTACCCACGAGGGGAGATACGCAGTATTTT.

The chain carries TRBV4-2 and TRBJ2-1, with D possibly being TRBD2 (6 bases). V was pared by 0 bases and J by 2 bases, with 14 bases between. CDR3 length equals 17 residues. Germline V lookup: CDR1 LGHNA, CDR2 YNFKEQ. The CDR3: CASSQDPSGLTYNEQFF. The CDR3 region has the DNA TGTGCCAGCAGCCAAGATCCCAGCGGGCTTACCTACAATGAGCAGTTCTTC.

The chain has TRBV6-5 and TRBJ1-1; possibly TRBD1 for D (6 bases). V lost 4 bases and J lost 3, with 18 bases in between. Germline lookup yields CDR1 MNHEY and CDR2 SVGAGI. The CDR3 contains 16 residues. The CDR3 region is CASSSLWTADYTEAFF. The CDR3 DNA reads as TGTGCCAGCAGTTCCTTATGGACAGCAGACTACACTGAAGCTTTCTTT.

The count of this clone is one. The chain recombines TRBV9 with TRBJ2-1; no reliable D call. The CDR3 runs 13 residues. Germline lookup yields CDR1 SGDLS and CDR2 YYNGEE. V was cut by 2 bases and J by 8 bases, with 11 bases left in between. In nucleotides, the CDR3 is TGTGCCAGCAGCGTGGGGTGGCGTGATGAGCAGTTCTTC. Protein product: CASSVGWRDEQFF.

The chain joins TRBV4-1 to TRBJ1-5; D unresolved. This CDR3 is built from 15 residues. The V gene's germline CDR1 is MGHRA and CDR2 YSYEKL. V was clipped by 0 bases and J by 7 bases, with 13 bases between them. This CDR3 reads CASSQDSGREQPQHF. CDR3 coding DNA: TGCGCCAGCAGCCAAGATTCTGGGAGGGAACAGCCCCAGCATTTT.

In this sample, this clone turned up a few times. This chain connects TRBV9 to TRBJ1-2, with D possibly being TRBD1 (6 bases). The CDR3 length is 16 residues. Germline loops: CDR1 SGDLS, CDR2 YYNGEE. V lost 3 bases to trimming and J lost 4 bases, with 19 bases between them. CDR3 sequence: CASSAPAGGQTYGYTF. In nucleotides, the CDR3 is TGTGCCAGCAGCGCCCCAGCCGGAGGACAGACCTATGGCTACACCTTC.

The J gene is TRBJ1-5, the V gene TRBV5-1; 7 bases match TRBD1. The CDR3 extends over 13 amino acids. Trimming removed 2 bases from V and 5 bases from J; junction bases left unmatched: 1. Germline CDR1 reads SGHRS; CDR2 reads YFSETQ. CDR3: CASSLTGDQPQHF. In nucleotides, the CDR3 is TGCGCCAGCAGCTTAACAGGGGATCAGCCCCAGCATTTT.

This chain uses TRBV11-2 with TRBJ2-5; D is possibly TRBD1 or TRBD2 (6 bases each). This CDR3 is 18 amino acids long. Looked up from germline, CDR1 is SGHAT and CDR2 is FQNNGV. Trimming pared 0 bases from V and 1 base from J, leaving 18 bases between. The CDR3 reads CASSLDRSGGTIQETQYF. The DNA for the CDR3 is TGTGCCAGCAGCTTAGATAGGTCCGGGGGCACCATCCAAGAGACCCAGTACTTC.

This rearrangement joins TRBV30 to TRBJ2-3; 8 nucleotides agree with TRBD2. V lost 2 bases, J lost 1 base, and 5 bases stayed unmatched. Germline CDR1 reads GTSNPN; CDR2 reads SVGIG (reference sequence). This CDR3 region has 15 residues. In DNA, the CDR3 is TGTGCCTGGAGTCAGCGGGGGACGGGCACAGATACGCAGTATTTT. The encoded protein is CAWSQRGTGTDTQYF.

The genes are TRBV5-8 and TRBJ1-2; a weak D match, TRBD1 (5 bases). V lost 3 bases to trimming and J lost 8 bases, with 17 bases between them. This CDR3 contains 14 residues. Germline CDR1 SGHTS, CDR2 YDEGEE. The CDR3 DNA reads as TGTGCCAGCAGCTACCGGAGGGACCGGACGGGCTACACCTTC. Translated, it gives CASSYRRDRTGYTF.

This chain joins TRBV19 and TRBJ1-2; D is perhaps TRBD1 (5 bases). Germline V gene sequence: CDR1 LNHDA, CDR2 SQIVND (reference sequence). With 6 bases removed from V and 0 bases from J, the gap between germline ends came to 14 bases. This CDR3 is built from 15 residues. CDR3 loop: CASSTRTSTNYGYTF. CDR3 nucleotide sequence: TGTGCCAGTAGCACCAGGACATCTACTAACTATGGCTACACCTTC.

The gene calls are TRBV7-9 and TRBJ1-6, with D unclear. The CDR3 loop spans 14 amino acids. The ends were cut back, 5 bases at V and 6 bases at J, with 11 bases in the middle. Germline CDR1 is SEHNR and CDR2 is FQNEAQ (reference sequence). Written as DNA, the CDR3 is TGTGCCAGCAGCCGAGACACCTCTAATTCACCCCTCCACTTT. Translating it yields CASSRDTSNSPLHF. Based on the CDR3 plus reference TRBV7-9 and TRBJ1-6, the full variable domain is DTGVSQNPRHKITKRGQNVTFRCDPISEHNRLYWYRQTLGQGPEFLTYFQNEAQLEKSRLLSDRFSAERPKGSFSTLEIQRTEQGDSAMYLCASSRDTSNSPLHFGNGTRLTVT.

The chain is built from TRBV11-2 and TRBJ2-1, with D tentatively TRBD2 (6 bases). V was pared by 4 bases and J by 7 bases, with 11 bases between. Germline V gives CDR1 SGHAT, CDR2 FQNNGV. The CDR3 contains 13 residues. The DNA for the CDR3 is TGTGCCAGCAGCTCCTCGACTAGTAATGAGCAGTTCTTC. Protein: CASSSSTSNEQFF.

This clone was seen just once. The V gene is TRBV5-4, the J gene TRBJ1-2; TRBD1 is a possible D gene (6 bases). CDR3 length equals 15 residues. The germline V and J ends were trimmed by 2 bases and 4 bases, with 15 bases remaining between them. Germline lookup yields CDR1 SGHNT and CDR2 YYREEE (reference sequence). CDR3 DNA sequence: TGTGCCAGCAGCTTATCTTTATCGGACAGCTATGGCTACACCTTC. It specifies CASSLSLSDSYGYTF.